This TCR beta chain was observed in a study of tumor-infiltrating lymphocytes in primary liver carcinoma. Study findings and constraints: Unsorted bulk sampling ruled out any CD4+ versus CD8+ repertoire comparison. Reduced overlap was seen in tumor-adjacent and tumor-blood pairs versus tumor region pairs. Blood fell significantly below tumors in its top-250-clone fraction (p = 0.039).

Starting material of roughly 0.45 ug total RNA yielded TCR beta cDNA via a constant-region primer. Amplification in three nested multiplex PCR rounds with slightly modified ARM-PCR gave rise to TCR beta libraries. TRBV1-TRBV30 forward and Cbeta reverse primers drove the first two approximately 10-cycle rounds. TCRdb re-called the multiplex PCR reads through MiXCR, storing one row per CDR3 protein. The data show approximately 310,000 distinct CDR3 sequences, roughly two thirds seen once. Germline CDR1 MNHNS, CDR2 SASEGT. The germline V and J ends were trimmed by 2 bases and 7 bases, with 9 bases remaining between them. This CDR3 region has 12 residues. This clonotype was counted at least ten times. Antigen specificity is unknown. It was unsorted whole blood that yielded blood RNA, and germline DNA was also extracted.

Sequenced: peripheral blood. This rearrangement joins TRBV6-1 to TRBJ2-7, with D unclear. The sequence was obtained from a man between 40 and 49 years old with primary liver carcinoma and hepatitis B virus infection. CDR3 loop: CASSEPLGEQYF. Written as DNA, the CDR3 is TGTGCCAGCAGTGAACCTCTTGGGGAGCAGTACTTC.